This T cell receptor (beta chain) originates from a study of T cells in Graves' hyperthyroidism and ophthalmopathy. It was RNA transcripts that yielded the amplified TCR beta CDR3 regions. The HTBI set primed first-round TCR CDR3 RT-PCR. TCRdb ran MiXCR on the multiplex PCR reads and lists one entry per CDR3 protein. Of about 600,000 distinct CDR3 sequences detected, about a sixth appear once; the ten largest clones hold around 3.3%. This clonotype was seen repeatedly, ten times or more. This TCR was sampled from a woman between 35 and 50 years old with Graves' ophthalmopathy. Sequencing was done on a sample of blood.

The CDR3, as DNA: TGCGCCAGCAGTCTTACTTTAGGCACTGAAGCTTTCTTT. Its protein product is CASSLTLGTEAFF. The rearrangement uses TRBV5-1 and TRBJ1-1; D is undetermined. This CDR3 is 13 amino acids long. V was clipped by 5 bases and J by 4 bases, with 12 bases between them. The germline V gene encodes CDR1 SGHRS and CDR2 YFSETQ. The full variable domain, in which reference TRBV5-1 and TRBJ1-1 provide the parts outside the CDR3, is KAGVTQTPRYLIKTRGQQVTLSCSPISGHRSVSWYQQTPGQGLQFLFEYFSETQRNKGNFPGRFSGRQFSNSRSEMNVSTLELGDSALYLCASSLTLGTEAFFGQGTRLTVV.